This TCR beta chain was captured by sequencing in a study of T cells in Graves' hyperthyroidism and ophthalmopathy. Study observations and caveats: A model using 13 V-J features told ophthalmopathy apart from stable hyperthyroidism. Blood samples included most of the expanded thyroid clonotypes exceeding 0.001.

Amplified TCR beta CDR3 regions came from RNA transcripts. The TCR CDR3 was amplified in a first-round RT-PCR using the HTBI primer set. One entry per CDR3 protein, called by TCRdb with MiXCR from the multiplex PCR reads. The sample consists of approximately 520,000 distinct CDR3 sequences, around 24% of them appearing once. This clonotype was seen repeatedly, ten times or more. Its specificity is not known. At least 3 on the Clinical Activity Score was recorded for ophthalmopathy patients, who also had NOSPECS grade at least 4 and duration under 3 months. It was uncontrolled infection, other autoimmune disease, pregnancy or lactation that excluded patients. The CDR3 is 14 amino acids. V shed 7 bases, J shed 3 bases, and the junction held 5 bases outside the gene matches. The V gene's germline CDR1 is MNHNS and CDR2 SASEGT.

The specimen was blood. This chain links TRBV6-1 with TRBJ2-2; TRBD1 agrees at 7 bases. This receptor was identified in a young woman with Graves' ophthalmopathy. The CDR3 DNA reads as TGTGCCAGCAAAAGGACAGGTCACACCGGGGAGCTGTTTTTT. Translation gives CASKRTGHTGELFF.